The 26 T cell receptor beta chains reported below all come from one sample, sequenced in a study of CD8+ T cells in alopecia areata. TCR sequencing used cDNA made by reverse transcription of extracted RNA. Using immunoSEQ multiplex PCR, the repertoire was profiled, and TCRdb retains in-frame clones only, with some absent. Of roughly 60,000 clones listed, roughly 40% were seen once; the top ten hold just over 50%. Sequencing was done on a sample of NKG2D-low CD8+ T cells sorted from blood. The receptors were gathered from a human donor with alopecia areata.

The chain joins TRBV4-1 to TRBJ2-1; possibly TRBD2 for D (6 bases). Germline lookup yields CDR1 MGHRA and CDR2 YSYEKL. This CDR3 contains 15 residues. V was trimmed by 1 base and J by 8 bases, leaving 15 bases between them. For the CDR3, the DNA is TGCGCCAGCAGCCAAGTGGGCCGGGAGCTGGATGAGCAGTTCTTC. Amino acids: CASSQVGRELDEQFF.

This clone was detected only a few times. The CDR3 nucleotides read TGTGCCAGCAGCGTAGCCGCCGGACAGGCACTTGAAGCTTTCTTT. It encodes CASSVAAGQALEAFF. V usage is TRBV9 and J usage is TRBJ1-1, with TRBD1 identical over 7 bases. The germline gives CDR1 SGDLS, CDR2 YYNGEE. CDR3 length: 15 residues. V lost 0 bases to trimming and J lost 7 bases; unmatched junction nucleotides: 9. Together with reference TRBV9 and TRBJ1-1, the CDR3 gives the full variable domain: DSGVTQTPKHLITATGQRVTLRCSPRSGDLSVYWYQQSLDQGLQFLIQYYNGEERAKGNILERFSAQQFPDLHSELNLSSLELGDSALYFCASSVAAGQALEAFFGQGTRLTVV.

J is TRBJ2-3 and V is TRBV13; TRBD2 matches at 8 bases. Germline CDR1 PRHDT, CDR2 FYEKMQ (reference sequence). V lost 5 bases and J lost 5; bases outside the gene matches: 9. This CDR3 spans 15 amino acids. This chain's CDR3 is CASSPRGGPLDTQYF. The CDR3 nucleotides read TGTGCCAGCAGCCCTCGGGGGGGGCCGTTAGATACGCAGTATTTT.

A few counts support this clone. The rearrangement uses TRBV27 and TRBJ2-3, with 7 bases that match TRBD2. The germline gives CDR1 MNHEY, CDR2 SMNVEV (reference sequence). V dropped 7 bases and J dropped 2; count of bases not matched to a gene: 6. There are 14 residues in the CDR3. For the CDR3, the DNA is TGTGCCAGCACCCCCGGGGGGTTCACAGATACGCAGTATTTT. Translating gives CASTPGGFTDTQYF.

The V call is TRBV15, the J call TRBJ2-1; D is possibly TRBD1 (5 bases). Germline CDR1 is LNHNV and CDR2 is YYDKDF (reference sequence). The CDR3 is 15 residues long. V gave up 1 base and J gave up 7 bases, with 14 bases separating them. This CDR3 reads CATSRGREIGNEQFF. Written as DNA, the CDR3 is TGTGCCACCAGCAGAGGCAGGGAAATTGGTAATGAGCAGTTCTTC. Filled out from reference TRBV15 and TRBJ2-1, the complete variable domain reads DAMVIQNPRYQVTQFGKPVTLSCSQTLNHNVMYWYQQKSSQAPKLLFHYYDKDFNNEADTPDNFQSRRPNTSFCFLDIRSPGLGDTAMYLCATSRGREIGNEQFFGPGTRLTVL.

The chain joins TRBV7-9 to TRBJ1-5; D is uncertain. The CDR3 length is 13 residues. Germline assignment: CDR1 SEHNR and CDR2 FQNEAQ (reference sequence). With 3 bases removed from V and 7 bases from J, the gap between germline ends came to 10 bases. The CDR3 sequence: CASSLRELQPQHF. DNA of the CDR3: TGTGCCAGCAGCTTGAGGGAGCTACAGCCCCAGCATTTT.

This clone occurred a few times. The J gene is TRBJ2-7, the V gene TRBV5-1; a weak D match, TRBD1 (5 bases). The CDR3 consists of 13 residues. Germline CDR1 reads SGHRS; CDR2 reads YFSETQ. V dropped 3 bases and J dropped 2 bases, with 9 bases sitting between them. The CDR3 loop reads CASSSDSTYEQYF. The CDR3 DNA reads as TGCGCCAGCAGCTCTGACAGCACCTACGAGCAGTACTTC.

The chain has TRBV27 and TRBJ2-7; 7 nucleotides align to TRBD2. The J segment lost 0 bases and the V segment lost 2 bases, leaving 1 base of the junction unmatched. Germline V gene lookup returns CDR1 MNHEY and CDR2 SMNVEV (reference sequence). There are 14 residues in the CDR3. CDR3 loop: CASSLGGSSYEQYF. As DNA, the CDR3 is TGTGCCAGCAGTTTAGGCGGGAGCTCCTACGAGCAGTACTTC.

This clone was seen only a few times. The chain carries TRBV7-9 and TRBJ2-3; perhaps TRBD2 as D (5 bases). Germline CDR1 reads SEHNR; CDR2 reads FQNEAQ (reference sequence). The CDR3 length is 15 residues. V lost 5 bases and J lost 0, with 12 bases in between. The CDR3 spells CASSLRGSSTDTQYF. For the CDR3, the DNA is TGTGCCAGCAGCCTTCGGGGATCTAGCACAGATACGCAGTATTTT. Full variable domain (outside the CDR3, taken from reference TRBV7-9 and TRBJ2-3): DTGVSQNPRHKITKRGQNVTFRCDPISEHNRLYWYRQTLGQGPEFLTYFQNEAQLEKSRLLSDRFSAERPKGSFSTLEIQRTEQGDSAMYLCASSLRGSSTDTQYFGPGTRLTVL.

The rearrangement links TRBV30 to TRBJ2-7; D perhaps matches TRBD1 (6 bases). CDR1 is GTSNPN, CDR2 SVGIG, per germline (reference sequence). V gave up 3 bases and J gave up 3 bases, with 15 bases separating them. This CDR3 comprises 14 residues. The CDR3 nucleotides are TGTGCCTGGAGAGAGGACAGTAGCTACTACGAGCAGTACTTC. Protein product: CAWREDSSYYEQYF.

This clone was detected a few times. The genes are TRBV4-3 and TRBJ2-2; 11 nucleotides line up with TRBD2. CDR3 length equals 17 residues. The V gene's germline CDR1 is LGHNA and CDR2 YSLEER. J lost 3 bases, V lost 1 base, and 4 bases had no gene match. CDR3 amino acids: CASSQGVAGGDTGELFF. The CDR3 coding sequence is TGCGCCAGCAGCCAAGGTGTAGCGGGAGGGGACACCGGGGAGCTGTTTTTT.

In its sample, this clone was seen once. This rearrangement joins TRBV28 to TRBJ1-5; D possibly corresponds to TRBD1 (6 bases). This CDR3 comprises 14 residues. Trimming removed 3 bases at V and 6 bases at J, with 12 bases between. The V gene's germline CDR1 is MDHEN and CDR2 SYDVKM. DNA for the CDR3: TGTGCCAGCAGTTTCGGACAGCCCCTTCAGCCCCAGCATTTT. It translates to CASSFGQPLQPQHF.

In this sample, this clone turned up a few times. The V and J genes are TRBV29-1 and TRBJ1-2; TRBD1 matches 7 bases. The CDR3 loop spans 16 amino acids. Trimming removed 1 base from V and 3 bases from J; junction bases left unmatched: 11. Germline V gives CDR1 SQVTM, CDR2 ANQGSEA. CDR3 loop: CSVEAPVRQGDYGYTF. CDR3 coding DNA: TGCAGCGTTGAAGCACCCGTTAGACAGGGAGACTATGGCTACACCTTC.

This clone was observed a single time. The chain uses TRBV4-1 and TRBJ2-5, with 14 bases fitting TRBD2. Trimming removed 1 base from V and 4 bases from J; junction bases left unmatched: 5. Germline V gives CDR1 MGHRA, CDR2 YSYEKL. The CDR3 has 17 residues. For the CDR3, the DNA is TGCGCCAGCAGCCAAGCGGGACTAGCGGGAGTAGGAGAGACCCAGTACTTC. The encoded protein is CASSQAGLAGVGETQYF.

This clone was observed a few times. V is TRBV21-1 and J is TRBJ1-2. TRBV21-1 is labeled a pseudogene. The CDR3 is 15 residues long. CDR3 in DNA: TGTGCCAGCAGCAAAGTTGGCGAATGGGTCCGTGGCTACACCTTC. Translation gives CASSKVGEWVRGYTF.

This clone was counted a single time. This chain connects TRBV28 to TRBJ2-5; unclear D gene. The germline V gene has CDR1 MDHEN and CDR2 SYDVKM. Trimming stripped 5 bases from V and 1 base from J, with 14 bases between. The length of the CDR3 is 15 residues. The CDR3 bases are TGTGCCAGCAGTCCGTTAGGACGGATCCAAGAGACCCAGTACTTC. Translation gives CASSPLGRIQETQYF.

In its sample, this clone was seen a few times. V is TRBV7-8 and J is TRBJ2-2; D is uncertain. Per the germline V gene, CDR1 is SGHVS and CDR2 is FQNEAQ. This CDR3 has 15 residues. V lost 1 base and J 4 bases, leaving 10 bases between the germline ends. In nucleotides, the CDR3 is TGTGCCAGCAGCTTAGACGTTATATCCACCGGGGAGCTGTTTTTT. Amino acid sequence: CASSLDVISTGELFF.

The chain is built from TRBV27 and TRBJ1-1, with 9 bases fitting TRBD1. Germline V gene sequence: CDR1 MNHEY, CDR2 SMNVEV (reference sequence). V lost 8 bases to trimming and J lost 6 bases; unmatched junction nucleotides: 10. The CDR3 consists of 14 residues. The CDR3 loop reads CASGTGFKGAEAFF. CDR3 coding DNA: TGTGCCAGCGGGACAGGGTTCAAGGGGGCTGAAGCTTTCTTT.

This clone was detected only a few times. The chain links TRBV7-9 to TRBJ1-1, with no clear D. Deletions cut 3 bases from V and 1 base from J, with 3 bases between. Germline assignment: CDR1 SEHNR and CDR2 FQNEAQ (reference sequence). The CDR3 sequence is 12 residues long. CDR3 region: CASSFRNTEAFF. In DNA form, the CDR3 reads TGTGCCAGCAGCTTCAGGAACACTGAAGCTTTCTTT.

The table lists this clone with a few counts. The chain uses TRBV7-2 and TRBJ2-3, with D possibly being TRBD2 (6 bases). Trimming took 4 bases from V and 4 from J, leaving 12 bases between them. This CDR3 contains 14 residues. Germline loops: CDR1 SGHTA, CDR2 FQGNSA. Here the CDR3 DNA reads TGTGCCAGCAGCTCGCCTGGGAGGCCAGATACGCAGTATTTT. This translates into CASSSPGRPDTQYF.

The DNA of the CDR3 is TGTGCCAGCAGTCCAGACAGGGCCTCCTACGAGCAGTACTTC. This translates into CASSPDRASYEQYF. The chain has TRBV27 and TRBJ2-7; TRBD1 matches at 7 bases. V lost 5 bases to trimming and J lost 0 bases; unmatched junction nucleotides: 4. This CDR3 region has 14 residues. Germline V gene sequence: CDR1 MNHEY, CDR2 SMNVEV (reference sequence).

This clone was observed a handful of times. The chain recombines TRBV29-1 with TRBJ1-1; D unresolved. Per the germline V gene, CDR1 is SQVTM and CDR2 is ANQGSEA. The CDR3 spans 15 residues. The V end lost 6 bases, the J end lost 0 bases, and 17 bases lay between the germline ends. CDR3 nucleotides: TGCAGCGTCCTAGGAGACCTCCTGATGAACACTGAAGCTTTCTTT. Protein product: CSVLGDLLMNTEAFF. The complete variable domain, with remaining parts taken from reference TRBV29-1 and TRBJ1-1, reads SAVISQKPSRDICQRGTSLTIQCQVDSQVTMMFWYRQQPGQSLTLIATANQGSEATYESGFVIDKFPISRPNLTFSTLTVSNMSPEDSSIYLCSVLGDLLMNTEAFFGQGTRLTVV.

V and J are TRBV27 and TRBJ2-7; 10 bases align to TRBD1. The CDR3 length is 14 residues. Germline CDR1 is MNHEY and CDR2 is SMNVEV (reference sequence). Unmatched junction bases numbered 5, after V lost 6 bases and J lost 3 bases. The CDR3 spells CASSLRDRGYEQYF. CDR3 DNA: TGTGCCAGCAGCCTCCGGGACAGGGGCTACGAGCAGTACTTC.

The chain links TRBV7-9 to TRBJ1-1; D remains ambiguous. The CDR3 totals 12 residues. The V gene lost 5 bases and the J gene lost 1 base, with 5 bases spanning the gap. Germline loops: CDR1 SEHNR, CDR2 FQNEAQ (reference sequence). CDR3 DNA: TGTGCCAGCAGCCCCACGAACACTGAAGCTTTCTTT. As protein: CASSPTNTEAFF.

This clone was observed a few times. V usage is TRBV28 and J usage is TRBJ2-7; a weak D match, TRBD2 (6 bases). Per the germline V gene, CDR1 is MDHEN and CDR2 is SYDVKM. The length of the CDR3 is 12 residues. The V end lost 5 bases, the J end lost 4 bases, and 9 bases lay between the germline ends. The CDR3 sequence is CASSRGLYEQYF. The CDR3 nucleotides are TGTGCCAGCAGTAGGGGACTGTACGAGCAGTACTTC.

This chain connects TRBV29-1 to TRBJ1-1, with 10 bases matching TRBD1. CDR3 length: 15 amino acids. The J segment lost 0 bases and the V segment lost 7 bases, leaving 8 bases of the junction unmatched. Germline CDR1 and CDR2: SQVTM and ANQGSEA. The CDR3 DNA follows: TGCAGCGACTGGGGACAGGGGTACATGAACACTGAAGCTTTCTTT. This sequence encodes CSDWGQGYMNTEAFF.